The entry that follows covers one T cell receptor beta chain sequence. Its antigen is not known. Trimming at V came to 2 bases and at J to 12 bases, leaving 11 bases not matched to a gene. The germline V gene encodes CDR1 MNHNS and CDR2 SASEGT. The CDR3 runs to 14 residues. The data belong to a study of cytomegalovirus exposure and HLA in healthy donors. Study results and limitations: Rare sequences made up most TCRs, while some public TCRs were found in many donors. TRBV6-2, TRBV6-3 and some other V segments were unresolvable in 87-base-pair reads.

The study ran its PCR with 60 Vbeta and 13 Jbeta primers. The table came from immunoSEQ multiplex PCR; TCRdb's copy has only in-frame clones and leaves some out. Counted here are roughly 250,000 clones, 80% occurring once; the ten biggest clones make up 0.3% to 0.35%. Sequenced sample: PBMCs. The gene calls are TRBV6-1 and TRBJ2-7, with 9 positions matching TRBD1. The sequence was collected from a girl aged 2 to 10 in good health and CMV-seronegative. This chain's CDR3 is CASSEMMGQGAPYF. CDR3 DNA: TGTGCCAGCAGTGAAATGATGGGACAGGGTGCCCCGTACTTC.